Following are 24 T cell receptor beta chains from one sample sequenced in a study of Graves' ophthalmopathy and Graves' hyperthyroidism. Amplification of TCR beta CDR3 regions used RNA transcripts. RT-PCR in the first round used HTBI primers; a second-round multiplex PCR followed. MiXCR, applied by TCRdb to the multiplex PCR reads, yields one record per CDR3 protein. This sample has around 1.1 million distinct CDR3 sequences, with about 40% found just once. Sequencing was done on a sample of peripheral blood or thyroid tissue (not recorded which). These TCRs come from an adult man with Graves' hyperthyroidism.

This clonotype showed up many times. The chain links TRBV29-1 to TRBJ1-1; perhaps TRBD1 as D (6 bases). Trimming removed 7 bases from V and 5 bases from J, with 11 bases in between. This CDR3 region has 11 residues. Germline CDR1 SQVTM, CDR2 ANQGSEA. The CDR3 region is CSGGGGTEAFF. The CDR3, as DNA: TGCAGCGGGGGAGGGGGGACTGAAGCTTTCTTT.

This clonotype appeared many times. The chain links TRBV10-3 to TRBJ2-5; TRBD1 matches at 10 bases. V lost 10 bases, J lost 5 bases, and 13 bases stayed unmatched. This CDR3 is built from 15 residues. Germline CDR1 is ENHRY and CDR2 is SYGVKD. For the CDR3, the DNA is TGTGCCACGCTACCGGGACAGGGGCGCGCTGAGACCCAGTACTTC. Translation gives CATLPGQGRAETQYF.

This clonotype was observed at least ten times. V gene TRBV11-2 combines with J gene TRBJ1-2, with TRBD1 identical over 7 bases. Trimming removed 5 bases from V and 3 bases from J; junction bases left unmatched: 3. The CDR3 extends over 13 amino acids. Germline lookup yields CDR1 SGHAT and CDR2 FQNNGV. The CDR3 spells CASSQGQYYGYTF. The CDR3 DNA follows: TGTGCCAGCAGCCAGGGACAGTACTATGGCTACACCTTC.

This clonotype showed up just a few times. This chain connects TRBV9 to TRBJ1-4; D is uncertain. Trimming pared 0 bases from V and 5 bases from J, leaving 8 bases between. The CDR3 runs 14 residues. Germline assignment: CDR1 SGDLS and CDR2 YYNGEE. This chain's CDR3 is CASSVAGLNEKLFF. CDR3 DNA: TGTGCCAGCAGCGTAGCCGGGCTCAATGAAAAACTGTTTTTT. The full variable domain, rest sourced from reference TRBV9 and TRBJ1-4, is DSGVTQTPKHLITATGQRVTLRCSPRSGDLSVYWYQQSLDQGLQFLIQYYNGEERAKGNILERFSAQQFPDLHSELNLSSLELGDSALYFCASSVAGLNEKLFFGSGTQLSVL.

This clonotype was recorded at least ten times. The chain links TRBV12-3 or TRBV12-4 to TRBJ1-2; possibly TRBD1 for D (6 bases). V dropped 7 bases and J dropped 3 bases, with 12 bases sitting between them. CDR3 length equals 13 residues. The CDR3 DNA sequence: TGTGCCAGCAATTTCCGGACAGACTATGGCTACACCTTC. This sequence encodes CASNFRTDYGYTF.

This clonotype was picked up many times. This chain joins TRBV9 and TRBJ2-7; D remains unclear. The CDR3 spans 14 residues. The germline V gene has CDR1 SGDLS and CDR2 YYNGEE. V gave up 0 bases and J gave up 1 base, with 8 bases separating them. The CDR3 sequence is CASSVGYTSYEQYF. CDR3 nucleotide sequence: TGTGCCAGCAGCGTAGGTTACACGTCCTACGAGCAGTACTTC.

The chain employs TRBV28 and TRBJ2-7; D is possibly TRBD1 (6 bases). Trimming took off 2 bases at V and 7 bases at J, with 18 bases between the two ends. Germline V gene lookup returns CDR1 MDHEN and CDR2 SYDVKM. The length of the CDR3 is 15 residues. The CDR3 spells CASSLGGQLGSEQYF. In nucleotides, the CDR3 is TGTGCCAGCAGTTTAGGCGGACAGTTGGGGAGTGAGCAGTACTTC.

The chain has TRBV7-2 and TRBJ1-3; D is ambiguous. Germline V CDR1 and CDR2: SGHTA, FQGNSA. The CDR3 sequence is 17 residues long. V lost 2 bases to trimming and J lost 0 bases, with 14 bases between them. The chain's CDR3 is CASSLRAPTYSGNTIYF. CDR3 nucleotide sequence: TGTGCCAGCAGCTTAAGGGCCCCTACATACTCTGGAAACACCATATATTTT.

This clonotype has more than one count but fewer than ten. The rearrangement uses TRBV27 and TRBJ1-1, with D unresolved. V gave up 0 bases and J gave up 4 bases, with 6 bases separating them. The germline gives CDR1 MNHEY, CDR2 SMNVEV (reference sequence). CDR3 length: 13 amino acids. As DNA, the CDR3 is TGTGCCAGCAGTTTATCGCCCCTCACTGAAGCTTTCTTT. This codes for CASSLSPLTEAFF.

This chain links TRBV12-3 or TRBV12-4 with TRBJ2-6; the match to TRBD1 covers 8 bases. The J segment lost 2 bases and the V segment lost 6 bases, leaving 9 bases of the junction unmatched. There are 17 residues in the CDR3. The CDR3 loop reads CASRGQDGLPGANVLTF. Written as DNA, the CDR3 is TGTGCCAGCAGGGGACAGGACGGGTTACCTGGGGCCAACGTCCTGACTTTC.

This clonotype turned up a few times. V gene TRBV11-2 combines with J gene TRBJ1-1; no firm D call. The CDR3 contains 12 residues. CDR1 and CDR2 from the germline V gene are SGHAT and FQNNGV. The V gene lost 5 bases and the J gene lost 6 bases, with 10 bases spanning the gap. The CDR3, as DNA: TGTGCCAGCAGCCTAGCCCAACCTGAAGCTTTCTTT. It yields the protein CASSLAQPEAFF. Based on the CDR3 plus reference TRBV11-2 and TRBJ1-1, the full variable domain is EAGVAQSPRYKIIEKRQSVAFWCNPISGHATLYWYQQILGQGPKLLIQFQNNGVVDDSQLPKDRFSAERLKGVDSTLKIQPAKLEDSAVYLCASSLAQPEAFFGQGTRLTVV.

This clonotype was detected ten times or more. This sequence joins TRBV15 and TRBJ1-2; TRBD1 might be the D (6 bases). V lost 5 bases and J 4 bases, leaving 17 bases between the germline ends. The CDR3 runs to 15 residues. Per the germline V gene, CDR1 is LNHNV and CDR2 is YYDKDF (reference sequence). The CDR3 bases are TGTGCCACCAGCGTAAGCCGGGACAACATCTATGGCTACACCTTC. It is translated as CATSVSRDNIYGYTF.

A note on this clonotype: A much larger clone differs from this one at a single base, so this may be a read error. This sequence joins TRBV5-1 and TRBJ1-2; D is undetermined. V lost 0 bases and J lost 6, with 15 bases in between. The germline V gene encodes CDR1 SGHRS and CDR2 YFSETQ. This CDR3 has 15 amino acids. The CDR3 region is CASSLAATNAHGYTF. The CDR3 bases are TGCGCCAGCAGCTTGGCGGCTACGAACGCCCATGGCTACACCTTC.

This chain uses TRBV6-5 with TRBJ1-4, with a possible D match to TRBD1 (5 bases). The germline gives CDR1 MNHEY, CDR2 SVGAGI. The V and J ends lost 6 bases and 9 bases respectively, with 11 bases between them. The CDR3 consists of 12 residues. Here the CDR3 reads CASSVGGKKLFF. The CDR3 DNA reads as TGTGCCAGCAGCGTCGGGGGAAAAAAACTGTTTTTT.

This clonotype was detected ten times or more. The germline gene is not matched at one end of the junction; a read error may be the cause. The genes are TRBV7-9 and TRBJ2-7, with 7 bases that match TRBD1. The CDR3 covers 16 residues. Germline CDR1 SEHNR, CDR2 FQNEAQ (reference sequence). The CDR3 DNA follows: TGTGCCAGCAGCTTCCCGACCGGGACAGCCTCCTTCGAGCAGTACTTC. Protein: CASSFPTGTASFEQYF.

The chain combines TRBV2 with TRBJ1-2, with D perhaps TRBD1 (5 bases). This CDR3 is 14 amino acids long. V lost 1 base to trimming and J lost 6 bases, with 12 bases between them. Germline assignment: CDR1 SNHLY and CDR2 FYNNEI. The CDR3, as DNA: TGTGCCAGCAGTGAAGGGGCAGGGAGTAATGGCTACACCTTC. Translated: CASSEGAGSNGYTF.

This clonotype was seen at least ten times. This chain uses TRBV6-2 or TRBV6-3 with TRBJ1-5; D not certain. Trimming took 0 bases from V and 0 from J, leaving 6 bases between them. CDR1 MNHEY and CDR2 SVGEGT come from the germline V gene. The CDR3 length is 15 residues. The CDR3 DNA follows: TGTGCCAGCAGTTACTCCAGCTATAGCAATCAGCCCCAGCATTTT. Protein product: CASSYSSYSNQPQHF.

About this clonotype: This may be a read error, as it is one base from a much larger clone. In DNA form, the CDR3 reads TGCGCCAGCAGCTTGGCCGGGACAGGGAACACCGGGGAGCTGTTTTTT. Translating it yields CASSLAGTGNTGELFF. J is TRBJ2-2 and V is TRBV5-1; TRBD1 matches 8 bases. The CDR3 totals 16 residues. Germline V gene sequence: CDR1 SGHRS, CDR2 YFSETQ. V lost 0 bases to trimming and J lost 1 base; unmatched junction nucleotides: 2.

Many counts were recorded for this clonotype. The gene calls are TRBV19 and TRBJ2-7; a possible D gene is TRBD1 (6 bases). This CDR3 comprises 13 residues. Germline V CDR1 and CDR2: LNHDA, SQIVND (reference sequence). Trimming took off 10 bases at V and 0 bases at J, with 13 bases between the two ends. The CDR3 DNA reads as TGTGCCACCCTCGACAGGATCTCCTACGAGCAGTACTTC. This gives the protein CATLDRISYEQYF.

V and J are TRBV27 and TRBJ1-2; 9 bases fit TRBD1. With 1 base clipped from V and 8 bases from J, the junction kept 11 bases outside the gene matches. CDR3 size: 16 residues. CDR1 is MNHEY, CDR2 SMNVEV, per germline (reference sequence). In DNA form, the CDR3 reads TGTGCCAGCAGTTTATACAGTTGGACAGGGGTACTGGGCTACACCTTC. It is translated as CASSLYSWTGVLGYTF.

This rearrangement joins TRBV6-1 to TRBJ1-3; D unresolved. Germline V lookup: CDR1 MNHNS, CDR2 SASEGT. CDR3 size: 15 residues. Trimming stripped 5 bases from V and 2 bases from J, with 13 bases between. As DNA, the CDR3 is TGTGCCAGCAGTCCCGTGGGAGTCCCTGGAAACACCATATATTTT. Translated: CASSPVGVPGNTIYF.

The rearrangement uses TRBV9 and TRBJ2-7; D gene unclear. This CDR3 comprises 14 residues. The V and J ends lost 4 bases and 3 bases respectively, with 14 bases between them. CDR1 is SGDLS, CDR2 YYNGEE, per germline. DNA of the CDR3: TGTGCCAGCAGCCCAGACGCTAGAGGCTACGAGCAGTACTTC. Protein: CASSPDARGYEQYF.

Many counts were recorded for this clonotype. The chain is built from TRBV6-5 and TRBJ1-2, with D unresolved. CDR3 length equals 13 residues. Trimming took 2 bases from V and 8 from J, leaving 12 bases between them. Germline V gene lookup returns CDR1 MNHEY and CDR2 SVGAGI. CDR3 in DNA: TGTGCCAGCAGTTACCTTTCCCGTGTCGGCTACACCTTC. The encoded protein is CASSYLSRVGYTF.

On this clonotype: A read error may account for a junction end that differs from germline. The V and J genes are TRBV7-9 and TRBJ2-5; 7 nucleotides align to TRBD1. Germline lookup yields CDR1 SEHNR and CDR2 FQNEAQ (reference sequence). The CDR3 spans 17 residues. The CDR3 loop is CASSQGPPGTVQETQYF. Written as DNA, the CDR3 is TGCGCCAGCAGCCAAGGGCCCCCCGGGACAGTCCAAGAGACCCAGTACTTC.